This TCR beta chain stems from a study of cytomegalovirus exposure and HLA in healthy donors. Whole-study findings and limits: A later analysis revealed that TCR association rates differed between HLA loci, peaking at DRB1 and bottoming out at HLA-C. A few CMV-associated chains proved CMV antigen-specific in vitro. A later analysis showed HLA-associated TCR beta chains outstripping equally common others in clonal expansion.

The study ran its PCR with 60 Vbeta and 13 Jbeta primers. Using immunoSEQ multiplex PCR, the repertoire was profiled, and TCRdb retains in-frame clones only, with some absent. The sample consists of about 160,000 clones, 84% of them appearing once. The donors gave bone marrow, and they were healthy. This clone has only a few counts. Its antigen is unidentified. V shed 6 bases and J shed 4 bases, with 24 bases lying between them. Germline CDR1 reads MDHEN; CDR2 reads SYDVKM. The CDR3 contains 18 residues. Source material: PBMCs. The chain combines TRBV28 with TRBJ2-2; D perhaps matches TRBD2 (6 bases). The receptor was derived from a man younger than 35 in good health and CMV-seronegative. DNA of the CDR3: TGTGCCAGCAGCCTAGATCACCCTAGCGTAGATGCCACCGGGGAGCTGTTTTTT. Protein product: CASSLDHPSVDATGELFF.